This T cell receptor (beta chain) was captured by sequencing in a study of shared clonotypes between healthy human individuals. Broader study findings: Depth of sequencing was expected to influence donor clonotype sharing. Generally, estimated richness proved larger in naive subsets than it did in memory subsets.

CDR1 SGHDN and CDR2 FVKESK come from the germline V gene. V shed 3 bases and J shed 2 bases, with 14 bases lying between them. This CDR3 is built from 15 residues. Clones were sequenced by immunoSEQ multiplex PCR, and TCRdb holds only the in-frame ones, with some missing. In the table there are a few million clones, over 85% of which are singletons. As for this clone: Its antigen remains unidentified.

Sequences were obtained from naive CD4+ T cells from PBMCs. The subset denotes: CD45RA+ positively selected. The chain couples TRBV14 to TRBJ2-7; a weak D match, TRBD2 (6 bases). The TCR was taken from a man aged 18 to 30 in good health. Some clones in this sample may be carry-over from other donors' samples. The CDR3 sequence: CASSQAVGSAYEQYF. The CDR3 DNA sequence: TGTGCCAGCAGCCAGGCCGTCGGGAGTGCCTACGAGCAGTACTTC.